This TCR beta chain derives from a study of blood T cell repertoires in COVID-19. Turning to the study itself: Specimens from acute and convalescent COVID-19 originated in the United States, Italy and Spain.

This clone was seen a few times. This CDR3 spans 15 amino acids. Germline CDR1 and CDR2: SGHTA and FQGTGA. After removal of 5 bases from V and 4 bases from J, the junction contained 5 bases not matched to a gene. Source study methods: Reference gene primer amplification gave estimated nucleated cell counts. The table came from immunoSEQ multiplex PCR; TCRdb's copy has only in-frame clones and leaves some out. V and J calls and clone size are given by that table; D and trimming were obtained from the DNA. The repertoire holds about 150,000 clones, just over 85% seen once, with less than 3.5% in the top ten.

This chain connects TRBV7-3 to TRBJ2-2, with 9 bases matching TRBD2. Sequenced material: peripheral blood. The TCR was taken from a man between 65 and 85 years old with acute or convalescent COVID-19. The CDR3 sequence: CASSVSGGGTGELFF. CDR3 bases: TGTGCCAGCAGCGTTAGCGGGGGAGGCACCGGGGAGCTGTTTTTT. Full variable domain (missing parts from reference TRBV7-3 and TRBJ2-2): GAGVSQTPSNKVTEKGKYVELRCDPISGHTALYWYRQSLGQGPEFLIYFQGTGAADDSGLPNDRFFAVRPEGSVSTLKIQRTERGDSAVYLCASSVSGGGTGELFFGEGSRLTVL.